These 3 T cell receptor beta chains originate from one sample sequenced in a study of tumor-infiltrating lymphocytes in primary liver carcinoma. TCR beta cDNA was made from approximately 500 ng total RNA with a constant-region primer. Libraries for TCR beta were built through three nested multiplex PCR rounds, which together made up a slightly modified ARM-PCR procedure. Forward primers for TRBV1-TRBV30 and a C-beta reverse primer served the first two PCR rounds, at 10 cycles each. TCRdb reprocessed the multiplex PCR reads with MiXCR, giving one entry per CDR3 protein. The sample includes 330,000 or so distinct CDR3 sequences, almost 65% seen only once; the top ten take about 6.1%. Unsorted whole blood supplied the blood RNA, and germline DNA was isolated too. The sequencing input was peripheral blood. All receptors derive from a middle-aged man with primary liver carcinoma and hepatitis B virus infection.

Concerning this clonotype: The junction does not match germline at one end; this may be a read error. This chain connects TRBV5-6 to TRBJ2-2; 9 nucleotides line up with TRBD1. CDR3 size: 14 residues. Germline V gene data show CDR1 as SGHDT and CDR2 as YYEEEE. Written as DNA, the CDR3 is TGTGCCTGCAGCAGGGACAGGGACACCGGGGAGCTGTTGTTT. This gives the protein CACSRDRDTGELLF.

As for this clonotype: With a much larger clone just one base away, this may be a read error. The chain combines TRBV5-5 with TRBJ2-3; 9 nucleotides line up with TRBD2. V shed 0 bases, J shed 3 bases, and the junction held 14 bases outside the gene matches. There are 19 residues in the CDR3. CDR1 and CDR2 (germline): SGHKS, YYEKEE (reference sequence). The CDR3 protein is CASSLGFRGGSGSTDTQYF. DNA of the CDR3: TGTGCCAGCAGCTTGGGGTTCCGTGGTGGTAGCGGGAGTACAGATACGCAGTATTTT.

About this clonotype itself: A much larger clone lies one base from this, so it may be a read error. This chain joins TRBV6-2 or TRBV6-3 and TRBJ2-7; possible D gene TRBD1, 6 bases. This CDR3 region has 15 residues. The V gene's germline CDR1 is MNHEY and CDR2 SVGEGT. For the CDR3, the DNA is TGTGCCAGCAATTACTCGAGGACAGCAGCCTACGAGCAGTACTTC. It translates to CASNYSRTAAYEQYF.